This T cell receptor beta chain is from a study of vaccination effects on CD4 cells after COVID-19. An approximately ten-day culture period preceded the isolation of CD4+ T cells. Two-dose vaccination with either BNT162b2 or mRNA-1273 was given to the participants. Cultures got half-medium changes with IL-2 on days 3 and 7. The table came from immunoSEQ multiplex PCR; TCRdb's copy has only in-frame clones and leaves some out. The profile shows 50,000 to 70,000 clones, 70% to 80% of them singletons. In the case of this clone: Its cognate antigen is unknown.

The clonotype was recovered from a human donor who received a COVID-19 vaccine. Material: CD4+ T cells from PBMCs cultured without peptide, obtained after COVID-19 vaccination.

CDR3: CASSFGTYTDTQYF. The CDR3, as DNA: TGTGCCAGCAGCTTTGGGACATACACAGATACGCAGTATTTT. The chain employs TRBV7-3 and TRBJ2-3; D is perhaps TRBD1 (6 bases). Germline CDR1 reads SGHTA; CDR2 reads FQGTGA. The length of the CDR3 is 14 residues. V gave up 3 bases and J gave up 2 bases, with 9 bases separating them.